The clone carrying this T cell receptor beta chain was recorded a few times. The antigen is not known. The data were taken from a study of beta chain features in type 1 diabetes. The CDR3 spans 17 residues. V shed 0 bases and J shed 3 bases, with 12 bases lying between them. Germline V gives CDR1 SGHDN, CDR2 FVKESK. Study results and caveats: For Type 1 diabetes patients, all four CD4+ subsets carried TCRB CDR3s that were moderately but significantly shorter.

The isolated RNA, all of it, was reverse transcribed, so expressed TCRB transcripts were what got sequenced. TCRdb's copy holds only in-frame clones and misses some; the assay was immunoSEQ multiplex PCR. Among around 650,000 clones listed, 12% were seen once. The specimen sequenced was naive CD4+ T cells from blood. The clonotype comes from a man aged 25 to 45 with type 1 diabetes. V is TRBV14 and J is TRBJ2-6; D is undetermined. The CDR3 reads CASSQEMAQFGANVLTF. CDR3 DNA sequence: TGTGCCAGCAGCCAAGAAATGGCCCAGTTTGGGGCCAACGTCCTGACTTTC.